The present entry profiles one T cell receptor beta chain with its context. TCR beta was sequenced from blood CD8+ and CD4+ T cells. The control group consisted of healthy donors matched for age and sex. While CD8+ and CD4+ T cells were isolated negatively, TEMRA cells were enriched by FACS. These data belong to a study of CD8 T cells in Susac syndrome. A quantity of about 0.5 to 1 ug RNA underwent reverse transcription using random hexamers. An immunoSEQ multiplex PCR amplified TCR beta CDR3 over 54 Vbeta and 13 Jbeta. MiXCR was run by TCRdb on the immunoSEQ multiplex PCR reads, yielding one entry per CDR3 protein. The profile shows around 160,000 distinct CDR3 sequences, 93% of them singletons. Per germline, CDR1 SQVTM and CDR2 ANQGSEA. CDR3 length equals 13 residues. Deletions cut 3 bases from V and 6 bases from J, with 12 bases between.

The rearrangement joins TRBV29-1 to TRBJ1-5, with a weak D call TRBD1 (5 bases). Sequenced: CD4+ T cells from PBMCs. This receptor was identified in a human donor in good health. The CDR3 DNA is TGCAGCGTTGAGGGGGAAGAAGGTCAGCCCCAGCATTTT. Protein: CSVEGEEGQPQHF.